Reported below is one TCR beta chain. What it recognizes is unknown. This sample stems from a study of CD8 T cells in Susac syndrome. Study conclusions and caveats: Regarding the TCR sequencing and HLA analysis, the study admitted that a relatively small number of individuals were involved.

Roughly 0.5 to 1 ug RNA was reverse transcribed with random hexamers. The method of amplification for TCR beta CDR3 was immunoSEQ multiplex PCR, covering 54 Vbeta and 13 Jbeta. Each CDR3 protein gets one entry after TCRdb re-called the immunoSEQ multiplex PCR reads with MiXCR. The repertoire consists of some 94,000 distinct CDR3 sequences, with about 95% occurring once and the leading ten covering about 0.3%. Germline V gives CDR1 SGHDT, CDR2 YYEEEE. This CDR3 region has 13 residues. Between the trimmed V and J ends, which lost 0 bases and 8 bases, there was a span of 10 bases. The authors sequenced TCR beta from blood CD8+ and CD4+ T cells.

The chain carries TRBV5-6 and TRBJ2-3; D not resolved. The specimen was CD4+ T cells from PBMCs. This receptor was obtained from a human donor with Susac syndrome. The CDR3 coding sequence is TGTGCCAGCAGCTTGGCTAGTCCCGGTACGCAGTATTTT. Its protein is CASSLASPGTQYF.